The rows below give T cell receptor beta chains drawn from one sample of a study of blood T cell repertoires in COVID-19. Here immunoSEQ multiplex PCR was the method, and the copy in TCRdb shows in-frame clones only, minus some. The sample holds over 110,000 clones; 80% to 85% are singletons and the top ten take 7.5% to 9%. Sequencing input: peripheral blood. The receptors shown here come from a human donor in a cohort sampled during active COVID-19. The CDR3 runs from the conserved cysteine through the conserved F or W. A D gene is named only where the DNA matches it firmly. Only part of the rows carry a size: once, few, many, or a class if the clone is expanded.

.	TRBV7-3	TRBD1	TRBJ1-2	TGTGCCAGCAGCTTAACCGCCGGGGGACAGGGGATCTATGGCTACACCTTC	CASSLTAGGQGIYGYTF
.	TRBV28	TRBD1	TRBJ2-7	TGTGCCAGCAGTTCCCCCGGGACAGCTTTCCTCTCCTACGAGCAGTACTTC	CASSSPGTAFLSYEQYF
.	TRBV11-2	.	TRBJ2-4	TGTGCCAGCAGCTTAGAACGGAACATTCAGTACTTC	CASSLERNIQYF
.	TRBV7-2	.	TRBJ1-6	TGTGCCAGCAGCTTAGGGGGAGTTGGTTATAATTCACCCCTCCACTTT	CASSLGGVGYNSPLHF
.	TRBV7-2	TRBD1	TRBJ1-3	TGTGCCAGCAGCCCAACACAGGGGCTCTCTGGAAACACCATATATTTT	CASSPTQGLSGNTIYF
.	TRBV19	.	TRBJ2-5	TGTGCCAGTACAACTGGAGAGACCCAGTACTTC	CASTTGETQYF
.	TRBV3-1/TRBV3-2	.	TRBJ1-6	TGTGCCAGCAGCCAAGGACTTGCACAGGGTCCGAGTTCACCCCTCCACTTT	CASSQGLAQGPSSPLHF
.	TRBV7-9	TRBD2	TRBJ2-1	TGTGCCAGCAGCTCCACCGTAGCTAGCGGGAGGGCCAGAGATGAGCAGTTCTTC	CASSSTVASGRARDEQFF
.	TRBV9	.	TRBJ2-6	TGTGCCAGCAGCGTTTCGAACAGGGTTTCTGGGGCCAACGTCCTGACTTTC	CASSVSNRVSGANVLTF
.	TRBV23-1	TRBD1	TRBJ1-3	TGCGCCAGCAGTCAACCGCCGACAGGGGGCGCCTACTCTGGAAACACCATATATTTT	CASSQPPTGGAYSGNTIYF
once	TRBV29-1	TRBD1	TRBJ2-7	TGCAGCGTTGTGACAGGGATTATCTACGAGCAGTACTTC	CSVVTGIIYEQYF
once	TRBV7-2	TRBD2	TRBJ2-7	TGTGCCAGCAGCTTAGTAGGGACTAGCGGGATGTACGAGCAGTACTTC	CASSLVGTSGMYEQYF
.	TRBV29-1	.	TRBJ1-5	TGCAGCGTTAAGGATCAACAGGGAAAAAATCAGCCCCAGCATTTT	CSVKDQQGKNQPQHF
.	TRBV28	.	TRBJ1-3	TGTGCCAGCACCAAACGGGTCACCTCTGGAAACACCATATATTTT	CASTKRVTSGNTIYF
.	TRBV5-1	TRBD2	TRBJ2-2	TGCGCCAGCAGCTGGACTAGCGGGAGCCCGAACACCGGGGAGCTGTTTTTT	CASSWTSGSPNTGELFF
few	TRBV2	.	TRBJ2-7	TGTGCCAGCAGTGGACTCTCCTACGAGCAGTACTTC	CASSGLSYEQYF
.	TRBV29-1	TRBD1	TRBJ2-7	TGCAGCGTTGAAGATGGAATGGGACAGGAGGAATACGAGCAGTACTTC	CSVEDGMGQEEYEQYF
.	TRBV28	TRBD1	TRBJ2-2	TGTGCCAGCAGTTTATTCCAGGGACAGGGGGTCACCGGGGAGCTGTTTTTT	CASSLFQGQGVTGELFF
.	TRBV27	.	TRBJ2-5	TGTGCCAGCAGTTTCCGGAGTACTCAAGAGACCCAGTACTTC	CASSFRSTQETQYF
.	TRBV5-1	TRBD2	TRBJ2-5	TGCGCCAGCAGCTGGGCGGGACTAGGGCTCCAAGAGACCCAGTACTTC	CASSWAGLGLQETQYF
.	TRBV5-1	.	TRBJ2-2	TGCGCCAGCATGAGGGCTAGCCGAAACACCGGGGAGCTGTTTTTT	CASMRASRNTGELFF
once	TRBV28	TRBD1	TRBJ2-1	TGTGCCAGCAGTTTCCCCAGACCCGGGACAGGGGTCGATGAGCAGTTCTTC	CASSFPRPGTGVDEQFF
.	TRBV5-1	.	TRBJ2-1	TGCGCCAGCAGCTCCGCTAATAGGGGCGATGAGCAGTTCTTC	CASSSANRGDEQFF
.	TRBV6-2/TRBV6-3	.	TRBJ2-7	TGTGCCAGCAGTTACTGGACAGAGACCTACGAGCAGTACTTC	CASSYWTETYEQYF
.	TRBV11-2	TRBD2	TRBJ2-5	TGTGCCAGCAGCCCAGGGACTAGCGGTTCAGAGACCCAGTACTTC	CASSPGTSGSETQYF
once	TRBV4-1	.	TRBJ2-7	TGCGCCAGCAGCCGGGACAATTCCTACGAGCAGTACTTC	CASSRDNSYEQYF
few	TRBV5-1	TRBD2	TRBJ2-1	TGCGCCAGCAGCTCCCGGACTAGCGGGAGGGGTGAGCAGTTCTTC	CASSSRTSGRGEQFF
.	TRBV24-1	TRBD2	TRBJ2-1	TGTGCCACCAGTGATACGAGCGGGAGGAACCCCCTCAATGAGCAGTTCTTC	CATSDTSGRNPLNEQFF
.	TRBV5-4	.	TRBJ1-2	TGTGCCAGCAGCTTTCCATTGGGACGGGGGACCTATGGCTACACCTTC	CASSFPLGRGTYGYTF
.	TRBV28	.	TRBJ2-3	TGTGCCAGCAGTATTGGGGGGAACACAGATACGCAGTATTTT	CASSIGGNTDTQYF
.	TRBV4-1	TRBD2	TRBJ2-5	TGCGCCAGCAGCCTGCTAGCGGGAGTCGAGGAGACCCAGTACTTC	CASSLLAGVEETQYF
.	TRBV7-6	TRBD2	TRBJ2-7	TGTGCCAGCAGCAAGGGACTAGCGGGCTCCTACGAGCAGTACTTC	CASSKGLAGSYEQYF
.	TRBV4-1	TRBD1	TRBJ2-7	TGCGCCAGCAGCCAAGAGGGGACAGGGGTCGGCGAGCAGTACTTC	CASSQEGTGVGEQYF
.	TRBV11-3	TRBD1	TRBJ2-1	TGTGCCAGCGGCAGGGGGTACGGTGAGCAGTTCTTC	CASGRGYGEQFF
.	TRBV5-1	.	TRBJ2-2	TGCGCCAGCAGCTTGGCCCTAGCGACCGGGGAGCTGTTTTTT	CASSLALATGELFF
.	TRBV5-4	TRBD2	TRBJ2-1	TGTGCCAGCAGCGCCGCCCCCCTTCTAGCGGGAGGATACAATGAGCAGTTCTTC	CASSAAPLLAGGYNEQFF
.	TRBV5-1	.	TRBJ1-4	TGCGCCAGCAGCTTGGGGGACGCGTGGGGAGGTTACGAAAAACTGTTTTTT	CASSLGDAWGGYEKLFF
.	TRBV19	TRBD2	TRBJ2-3	TGTGCCACCCGTCGGACTAGCCCCACAGATACGCAGTATTTT	CATRRTSPTDTQYF
.	TRBV28	TRBD2	TRBJ2-3	TGTGCCAGCTGGACTAGCGGGAGTGGCACAGATACGCAGTATTTT	CASWTSGSGTDTQYF
.	TRBV5-4	.	TRBJ2-7	TGTGCCAGCAGCCACCGAGGGGGAAACTACGAGCAGTACTTC	CASSHRGGNYEQYF
.	TRBV4-1	.	TRBJ2-7	TGCGCCAGCAGCCAAGATCTGAGAGTAGCAAGCTACGAGCAGTACTTC	CASSQDLRVASYEQYF
few	TRBV21-1	.	TRBJ2-1	TGTGCCAGCAGCAAACTAGCCAAGACTCAGTTCTTC	CASSKLAKTQFF
.	TRBV18	.	TRBJ1-5	TGTGCCAGCTCACAGAGCCAGGGCAGCAATCAGCCCCAGCATTTT	CASSQSQGSNQPQHF
.	TRBV5-6	.	TRBJ2-3	TGTGCCAGCAGCTATCCAGGCGGGGAAAATACGCAGTATTTT	CASSYPGGENTQYF